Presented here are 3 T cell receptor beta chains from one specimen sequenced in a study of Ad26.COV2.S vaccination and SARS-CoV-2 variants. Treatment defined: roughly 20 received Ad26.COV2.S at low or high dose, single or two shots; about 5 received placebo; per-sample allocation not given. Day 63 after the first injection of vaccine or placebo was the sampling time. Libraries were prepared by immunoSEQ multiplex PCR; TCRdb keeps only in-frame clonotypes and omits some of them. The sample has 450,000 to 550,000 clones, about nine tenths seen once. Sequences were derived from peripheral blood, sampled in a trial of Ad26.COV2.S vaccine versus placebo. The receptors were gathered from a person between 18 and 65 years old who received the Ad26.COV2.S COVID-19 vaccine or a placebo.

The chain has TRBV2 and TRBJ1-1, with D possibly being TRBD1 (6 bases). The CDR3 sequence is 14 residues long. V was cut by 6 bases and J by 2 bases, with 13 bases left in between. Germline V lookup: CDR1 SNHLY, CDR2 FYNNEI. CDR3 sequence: CASRGRGGNTEAFF. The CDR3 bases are TGTGCCAGCAGGGGGCGCGGGGGCAACACTGAAGCTTTCTTT.

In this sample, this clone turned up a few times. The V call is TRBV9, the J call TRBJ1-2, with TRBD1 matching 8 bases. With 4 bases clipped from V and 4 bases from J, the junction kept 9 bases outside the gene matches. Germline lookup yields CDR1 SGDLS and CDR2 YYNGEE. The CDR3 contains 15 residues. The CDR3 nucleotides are TGTGCCAGCAGCTCACGGGACAGGACCATCTATGGCTACACCTTC. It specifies CASSSRDRTIYGYTF.

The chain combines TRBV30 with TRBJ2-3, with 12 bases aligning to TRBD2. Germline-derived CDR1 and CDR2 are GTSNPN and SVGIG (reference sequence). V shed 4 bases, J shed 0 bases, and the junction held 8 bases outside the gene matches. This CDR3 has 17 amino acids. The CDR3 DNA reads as TGTGCCTGGAAATACTCTAGCGGGAGGGGTAGCACAGATACGCAGTATTTT. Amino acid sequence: CAWKYSSGRGSTDTQYF.